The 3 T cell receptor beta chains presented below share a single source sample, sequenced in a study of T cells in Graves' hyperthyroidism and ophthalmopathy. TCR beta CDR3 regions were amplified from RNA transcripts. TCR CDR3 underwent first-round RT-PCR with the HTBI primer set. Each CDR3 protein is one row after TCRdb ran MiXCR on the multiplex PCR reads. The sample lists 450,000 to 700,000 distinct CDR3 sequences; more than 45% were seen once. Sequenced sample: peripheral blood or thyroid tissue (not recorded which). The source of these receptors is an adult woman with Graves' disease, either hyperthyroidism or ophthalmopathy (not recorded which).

The CDR3 spells CASSFTGSDLFYGYTF. CDR3 DNA sequence: TGTGCCAGCAGCTTCACAGGGTCGGATCTGTTCTATGGCTACACCTTC. The genes are TRBV7-9 and TRBJ1-2; D might be TRBD1 (6 bases). The CDR3 runs to 16 residues. Germline V gene lookup returns CDR1 SEHNR and CDR2 FQNEAQ (reference sequence). V lost 3 bases and J lost 4, with 18 bases in between.

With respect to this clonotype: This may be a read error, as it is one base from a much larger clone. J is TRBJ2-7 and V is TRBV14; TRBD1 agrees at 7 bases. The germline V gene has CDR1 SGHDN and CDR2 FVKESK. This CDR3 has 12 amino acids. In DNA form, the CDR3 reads TGTACCAGCAGCTGGACAGGTTCCGAGCAGTACTTC. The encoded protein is CTSSWTGSEQYF. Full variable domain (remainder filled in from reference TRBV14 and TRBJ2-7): EAGVTQFPSHSVIEKGQTVTLRCDPISGHDNLYWYRRVMGKEIKFLLHFVKESKQDESGMPNNRFLAERTGGTYSTLKVQPAELEDSGVYFCTSSWTGSEQYFGPGTRLTVT.

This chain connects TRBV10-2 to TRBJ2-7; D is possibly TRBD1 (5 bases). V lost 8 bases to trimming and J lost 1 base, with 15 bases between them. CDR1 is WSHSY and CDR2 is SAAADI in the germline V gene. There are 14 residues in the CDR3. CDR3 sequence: CASWGRVRSYEQYF. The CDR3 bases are TGCGCCAGCTGGGGCAGGGTGCGTTCCTACGAGCAGTACTTC.